These 7 T cell receptor beta chains were all obtained from the same sample, sequenced in a study of blood T cell repertoires in COVID-19. The assay was immunoSEQ multiplex PCR, and TCRdb's table has in-frame clones only and misses some. The sample lists about 62,000 clones, 75% to 90% seen once, with 18% in the top ten. Sequenced sample: peripheral blood. The receptors originated from a woman aged 55-69 years with COVID-19, enrolled during active disease.

Points on this clone: One end of the junction is discordant with germline, which a read error may explain. The chain carries TRBV5-6 and TRBJ1-6; D may be TRBD1 (5 bases). CDR1 and CDR2 from the germline V gene are SGHDT and YYEEEE. The CDR3 runs to 15 residues. This CDR3 is CASSFRGLNSESQDF. The CDR3 nucleotides are TGTGCCAGCAGCTTCCGGGGACTCAATTCGGAAAGCCAAGACTTT.

The CDR3 region is CASSEGLAGTDTQYF. CDR3 DNA: TGTGCCAGCAGTGAGGGACTAGCGGGCACAGATACGCAGTATTTT. V and J are TRBV6-2 or TRBV6-3 and TRBJ2-3; 11 bases agree with TRBD2. Per the germline V gene, CDR1 is MNHEY and CDR2 is SVGEGT. V was clipped by 5 bases and J by 1 base; unmatched bases: 2. The CDR3 is 15 amino acids.

The chain employs TRBV5-8 and TRBJ2-1; tentative D call: TRBD1 (5 bases). Germline CDR1 and CDR2: SGHTS and YDEGEE. Trimming removed 0 bases from V and 9 bases from J, with 16 bases in between. The CDR3 is made up of 15 amino acids. In nucleotides, the CDR3 is TGTGCCAGCAGCTTGGGCAGGGAAATTGTAGGTGAGCAGTTCTTC. It specifies CASSLGREIVGEQFF.

The chain employs TRBV5-5 and TRBJ2-7, with a tentative D call TRBD2 (7 bases). Trimming left V 3 bases short and J 2 bases short, with 12 bases between. This CDR3 contains 14 residues. The germline gives CDR1 SGHKS, CDR2 YYEKEE (reference sequence). The CDR3 loop reads CASSSGRGTYEQYF. The CDR3 DNA reads as TGTGCCAGCAGCTCAGGGAGGGGGACCTACGAGCAGTACTTC.

V and J are TRBV6-6 and TRBJ2-7, with 8 positions matching TRBD2. V gave up 0 bases and J gave up 6 bases; unmatched junction bases: 10. The CDR3 runs 16 residues. The germline V gene encodes CDR1 MNHNY and CDR2 SVGAGI (reference sequence). CDR3 DNA sequence: TGTGCCAGCAGTTACTCGATTGCCGGGAGGGCTGGCGAGCAGTACTTC. Protein product: CASSYSIAGRAGEQYF.

The chain uses TRBV30 and TRBJ1-6, with a weak D call TRBD1 (6 bases). Germline CDR1 reads GTSNPN; CDR2 reads SVGIG (reference sequence). This CDR3 region has 13 residues. This CDR3 reads CASTGSYNSPLHF. As DNA, the CDR3 is TGTGCTTCGACAGGCTCCTATAATTCACCCCTCCACTTT.

This clone was detected once. This chain joins TRBV13 and TRBJ2-7, with TRBD2 identical over 14 bases. CDR3 length equals 17 residues. Trimming at V came to 5 bases and at J to 3 bases, leaving 9 bases not matched to a gene. The germline gives CDR1 PRHDT, CDR2 FYEKMQ (reference sequence). The CDR3 DNA sequence: TGTGCCAGCAGCCCAGGGACTAGCGGGAGTAACGGCTACGAGCAGTACTTC. The encoded protein is CASSPGTSGSNGYEQYF.